This is a list of T cell receptor beta chains from one sample in a study of post-analysis software for immune sequencing data. TCRdb used MiXCR to reprocess the PCR reads, holding one entry per CDR3 protein. The sample yields hundreds of thousands of distinct CDR3 sequences, 44% seen once. Sequencing was done on a sample of blood. The receptor source for this set is a girl aged 5-17 years with multiple sclerosis. Each CDR3 is given with its conserved first and last residue.

CDR3 protein | J gene | V gene
CASSLEAGGPSLYEQYF | TRBJ2-7 | TRBV5-1
CASSKEGTGDPGYEQYF | TRBJ2-7 | TRBV21-1
CSVRWTEETQYF | TRBJ2-5 | TRBV29-1
CASSDPDRHYNEQFF | TRBJ2-1 | TRBV25-1
CASSPGRPYNEQYF | NA | TRBV12-3/TRBV12-4
CASSGGTSGSYEQYF | TRBJ2-7 | TRBV10-1
CASSPGQGMETQYF | NA | TRBV5-4
CASSVKTWTEAFF | TRBJ1-1 | TRBV19
CASSGAGIGNQPQHF | TRBJ1-5 | TRBV2
CASLLIGNNEQFF | TRBJ2-1 | TRBV12-3/TRBV12-4
CASSGASGEAKNIQYF | TRBJ2-4 | TRBV7-9
CSATLLNRPGGSYEQYF | TRBJ2-7 | TRBV20-1
CASSLRLSGGTYEQYF | TRBJ2-7 | TRBV5-5
CASSFNTSRLTDTQYF | TRBJ2-3 | TRBV7-9
CATSDRGTETQYF | TRBJ2-5 | TRBV24-1
CASSSLYYNEQFF | TRBJ2-1 | TRBV7-2
CASATAGLPQHF | TRBJ1-5 | TRBV12-3/TRBV12-4
CASSLGDRERWYGTDTQYF | TRBJ2-3 | TRBV5-1
CASSAQAIGGEKLFF | TRBJ1-4 | TRBV5-1
CASSLYRDPSYEQYF | TRBJ2-7 | TRBV12-3/TRBV12-4
CASTTRDRNTGELFF | TRBJ2-2 | TRBV6-5
CASTGPPVGGEQFF | TRBJ2-1 | TRBV5-1
CASSLEATANEQFF | TRBJ2-1 | TRBV5-1
CASSLEKYEQYF | TRBJ2-7 | TRBV7-2
CASSLAGRTGYNEQFF | TRBJ2-1 | TRBV7-2
CASSSRAGTSTTDTQYF | TRBJ2-3 | TRBV11-2
CASSGQARDGSPSNEQFF | NA | TRBV5-4
CARRQGGWVETQYF | TRBJ2-5 | TRBV6-2/TRBV6-3
CASSYSKAADRVGENTEAFF | TRBJ1-1 | TRBV6-5